Detailed here is one TCR beta chain. The data originate from a study of blood T cell repertoires in COVID-19. Background on the study: Whether acute or convalescent, the COVID-19 samples came from the United States, Italy and Spain. In each case, the material was cDNA or gDNA derived from T cells, B-cell-depleted T cells, or PBMCs.

Authors' data handling: Amplification of reference gene primers provided the estimated nucleated cell counts. Clones were read by immunoSEQ multiplex PCR, and TCRdb kept only the in-frame ones, dropping some. The DNA gave D and trimming, while V, J and clone size come from that table. The sample gives 50,000 to 75,000 clones, 90% to 95% of which show up once; approximately 2.9% is in the top ten. The sequencing input was peripheral blood. The source of this sequence is a man between 65 and 85 years old with active COVID-19.

The CDR3 loop is CASSQDIGVLAGGTDTQYF. The CDR3 DNA is TGTGCCAGCAGCCAAGATATCGGGGTTCTAGCGGGGGGCACAGATACGCAGTATTTT. The chain couples TRBV4-2 to TRBJ2-3; 10 bases are shared with TRBD2. V was clipped by 0 bases and J by 1 base; unmatched bases: 10. The CDR3 sequence is 19 residues long. CDR1 is LGHNA and CDR2 is YNFKEQ in the germline V gene.